This T cell receptor beta chain emerged from a study of shared T cell receptors in the human thymus. V was clipped by 1 base and J by 1 base, with 13 bases between them. CDR1 SGHVS and CDR2 FQNEAQ come from the germline V gene. The CDR3 runs 16 residues. Assay used: immunoSEQ multiplex PCR; TCRdb lists only in-frame clones, some missing. Among about 380,000 clones listed, 85% to 95% were seen once. The receptor comes from a human donor. The sequenced sample consisted of thymocytes. The gene calls are TRBV7-8 and TRBJ2-5; D possibly corresponds to TRBD2 (5 bases). The CDR3 region is CASSLVGSSLQETQYF. The CDR3 region has the DNA TGTGCCAGCAGCTTAGTGGGATCTAGCCTCCAAGAGACCCAGTACTTC.